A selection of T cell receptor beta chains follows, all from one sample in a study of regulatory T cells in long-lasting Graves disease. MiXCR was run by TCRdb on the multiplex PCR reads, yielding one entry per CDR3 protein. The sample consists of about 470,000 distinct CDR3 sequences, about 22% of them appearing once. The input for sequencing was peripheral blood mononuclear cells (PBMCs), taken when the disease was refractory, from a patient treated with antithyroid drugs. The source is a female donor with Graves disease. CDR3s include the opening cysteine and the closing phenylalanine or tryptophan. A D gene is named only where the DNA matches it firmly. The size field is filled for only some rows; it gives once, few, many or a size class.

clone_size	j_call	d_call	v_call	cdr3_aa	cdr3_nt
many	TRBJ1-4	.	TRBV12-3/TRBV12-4	CASSRSGDHEKLFF	TGTGCCAGCAGTCGGTCAGGGGACCATGAAAAACTGTTTTTT
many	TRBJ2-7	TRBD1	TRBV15	CATSIGDRTYEQYF	TGTGCCACCAGCATTGGGGACAGAACCTACGAGCAGTACTTC
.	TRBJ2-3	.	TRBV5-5	CASSLYGGPSTDTQYF	TGTGCCAGCAGCTTGTACGGGGGACCTAGCACAGATACGCAGTATTTT
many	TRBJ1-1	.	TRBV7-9	CASSSAGGSTEAFF	TGTGCCAGCAGCTCGGCAGGCGGGAGCACTGAAGCTTTCTTT
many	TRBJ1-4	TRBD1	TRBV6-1	CASSIRDSHNEKLFF	TGTGCCAGCAGTATCCGGGACAGCCATAATGAAAAACTGTTTTTT
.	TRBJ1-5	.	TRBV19	CASSIDLENQPQQF	TGTGCCAGTAGTATAGATCTGGAGAATCAGCCCCAGCAATTT
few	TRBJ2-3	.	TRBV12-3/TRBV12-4	CASSLAGISTDTQYF	TGTGCCAGCAGTTTAGCGGGAATAAGCACAGATACGCAGTATTTT
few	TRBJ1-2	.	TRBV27	CASSETGRRGYTF	TGTGCCAGCAGTGAAACAGGGAGGCGGGGCTACACCTTC
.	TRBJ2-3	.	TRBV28	CASSAETDTQYF	TGTGCCAGCAGTGCAGAAACAGATACGCAGTATTTT
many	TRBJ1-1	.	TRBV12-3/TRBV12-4	CASSLGGNEAFF	TGTGCCAGCAGTTTAGGGGGGAATGAAGCTTTCTTT